Presented here are 3 T cell receptor beta chains from one specimen sequenced in a study of blood T cells in healthy people across ages (dated by TCRdb to about 2015). Libraries were built with 5' RACE. The sequencer was an Illumina HiSeq 2500. A second PCR of about 6 to 11 cycles was performed with a sample-barcoded 5' primer and a J-beta primer mix. TCRdb took the public reads, trimmed them with fastp at Q25, ran MiXCR for clone calling and kept in-frame beta chains. For every CDR3 protein sequence, its rows merge into one entry that carries the most common genes and DNA. Present in this sample are approximately 800,000 distinct CDR3 sequences, about 42% of which were seen just once. Jointly, the top ten make up roughly 18% of the sample. The sequenced material came from blood. These receptors were collected from a man older than 75 in good health.

CDR3 protein: CASRDPGTGAVEKLFF. In DNA form, the CDR3 reads TGCGCCAGCAGAGACCCCGGGACAGGGGCGGTTGAAAAACTGTTTTTT. The chain uses TRBV5-1 and TRBJ1-4; TRBD1 matches at 10 bases. The CDR3 runs 16 residues. Germline trimming cut 5 bases from V and 7 bases from J; bases unmatched to any gene: 11. Looked up from germline, CDR1 is SGHRS and CDR2 is YFSETQ.

This clonotype has more than one count but fewer than ten. Written as DNA, the CDR3 is TGTGCCAGCAGGGAGACTAGCGGGATGGGTACGCAGTATTTT. Encoded protein: CASRETSGMGTQYF. The rearrangement joins TRBV7-2 to TRBJ2-3; 11 bases fit TRBD2. Germline CDR1 is SGHTA and CDR2 is FQGNSA. CDR3 length: 14 residues. Trimming cost V 6 bases and J 8 bases; bases outside gene matches: 7.

V and J are TRBV27 and TRBJ2-7; 7 positions agree with TRBD1. The CDR3 length is 14 residues. The germline V gene encodes CDR1 MNHEY and CDR2 SMNVEV (reference sequence). V lost 6 bases and J lost 6; bases outside the gene matches: 11. The CDR3 region is CASRRQGRASEQYF. DNA of the CDR3: TGTGCCAGCAGGAGACAGGGAAGAGCATCCGAGCAGTACTTC.